This is a list of T cell receptor beta chains from one sample in a study of beta chain features in type 1 diabetes. Profiling relied on immunoSEQ multiplex PCR, and the TCRdb table lists in-frame clones only, not all of them. The table records about 150,000 clones, roughly 10% of them present only once. The material sequenced was central memory CD4+ T cells from blood. Receptors originate from a man between 18 and 29 years old in good health. CDR3s include the opening cysteine and the closing phenylalanine or tryptophan. Each record gives: clone size, J gene, V gene, D gene, CDR3 protein, CDR3 DNA. A D gene is named only where the DNA matches it firmly. The listing skips clone size in some rows; elsewhere it reads once, few, many or a size class.

>few|TRBJ1-2|TRBV7-2|TRBD1
CASSRDSVNYGYTF
TGTGCCAGCAGCAGGGACAGCGTTAACTATGGCTACACCTTC
>few|TRBJ1-1|TRBV10-3|.
CAISDEEDTEAFF
TGTGCCATCAGTGACGAGGAGGACACTGAAGCTTTCTTT
>few|TRBJ2-7|TRBV6-5|.
CASSYGGVDYEQYF
TGTGCCAGCAGTTACGGTGGGGTCGACTACGAGCAGTACTTC
>few|TRBJ1-2|TRBV6-5|.
CASSQRPNYGYTF
TGTGCCAGCAGCCAGCGGCCGAACTATGGCTACACCTTC
>.|TRBJ1-1|TRBV20-1|.
CSARYTEAFF
TGCAGTGCTAGGTATACTGAAGCTTTCTTT
>.|TRBJ2-2|TRBV6-5|.
CASTNRGELFF
TGTGCCAGCACGAACAGAGGGGAGCTGTTTTTT
>few|TRBJ2-7|TRBV7-2|TRBD2
CASSFSGGRSYEQYF
TGTGCCAGCAGCTTTTCCGGCGGGAGGTCCTACGAGCAGTACTTC
>.|TRBJ2-1|TRBV7-2|TRBD2
CASSLMSSGRTNEQFF
TGTGCCAGCAGCTTAATGAGTAGCGGGAGGACTAATGAGCAGTTCTTC
>few|TRBJ2-7|TRBV14|TRBD2
CASSPRLAGSGEQYF
TGTGCCAGCAGCCCTCGACTAGCGGGGAGCGGGGAGCAGTACTTC
>.|TRBJ2-7|TRBV7-9|.
CASSLGAGTTYEQYF
TGTGCCAGCAGCCTAGGGGCAGGGACAACCTACGAGCAGTACTTC
>few|TRBJ1-4|TRBV7-2|.
CASSRSGNEKLFF
TGTGCCAGCAGCCGTAGCGGGAATGAAAAACTGTTTTTT
>many|TRBJ2-6|TRBV2|.
CASRISMYDVLTF
TGTGCCAGCAGGATAAGTATGTATGACGTCCTGACTTTC
>few|TRBJ1-2|TRBV18|.
CASSLTEGLDGYTF
TGTGCCAGCTCACTAACCGAGGGTTTGGATGGCTACACCTTC
>few|TRBJ2-5|TRBV29-1|TRBD2
CSVVRGLGETQYF
TGCAGCGTGGTGAGGGGACTAGGGGAGACCCAGTACTTC
>few|TRBJ2-7|TRBV5-4|.
CASSPQVSYEQYF
TGTGCCAGCAGCCCACAGGTCTCCTACGAGCAGTACTTC
>.|TRBJ1-2|TRBV7-9|TRBD1
CASSSDRDRAGYTF
TGTGCCAGCAGCTCGGACAGGGATCGGGCTGGCTACACCTTC
>many|TRBJ2-7|TRBV10-3|.
CAISEQGRAYEQYF
TGTGCCATCAGTGAGCAGGGCCGGGCCTACGAGCAGTACTTC
>few|TRBJ2-7|TRBV28|.
CASRSHTTYEQYF
TGTGCCAGCAGGTCACATACAACCTACGAGCAGTACTTC
>few|TRBJ2-7|TRBV18|.
CASSPPSRTYSAYEQYF
TGTGCCAGCTCACCACCGAGTCGAACATACTCGGCCTACGAGCAGTACTTC
>.|TRBJ2-7|TRBV7-2|TRBD2
CASSLGWGRDEQYF
TGTGCCAGCAGCTTAGGTTGGGGGAGGGACGAGCAGTACTTC
>few|TRBJ2-7|TRBV18|.
CASSPGREQYF
TGTGCCAGCTCACCGGGTAGGGAGCAGTACTTC